The rows below give T cell receptor beta chains drawn from one sample of a study of OX40 agonist ivuxolimab in advanced cancers. The table came from immunoSEQ multiplex PCR; TCRdb's copy has only in-frame clones and leaves some out. The top ten hold under 2% of the sample, which has some 90,000 clones, under 95% seen once. The sample consisted of CD4+ or CD8+ T cells sorted from blood, taken in a trial of the OX40 agonist ivuxolimab. These receptor sequences come from an adult with an advanced solid tumor such as melanoma, head and neck, liver or kidney cancer. The CDR3 runs from the conserved cysteine through the conserved F or W. The D gene is left open where the match is weak. The listing skips clone size in some rows; elsewhere it reads once, few, many or a size class.

-	TRBV4-3	TRBJ1-2	TRBD1	CASSLRTGGYTF	TGCGCCAGCAGCCTCCGGACAGGTGGCTACACCTTC
-	TRBV5-1	TRBJ2-2	TRBD2	CASSPQPSGFGELFF	TGCGCCAGCAGCCCCCAGCCTAGCGGGTTCGGGGAGCTGTTTTTT
-	TRBV6-4	TRBJ1-4	-	CASVESLGGPVEKLFF	TGTGCCAGCGTCGAAAGTCTTGGGGGCCCCGTGGAGAAACTGTTTTTT
-	TRBV5-4	TRBJ2-1	TRBD2	CASSLSSGRAYNEQFF	TGTGCCAGCAGCTTGTCTAGCGGGAGGGCCTACAATGAGCAGTTCTTC
-	TRBV5-1	TRBJ2-6	-	CASSLYLAPSSGANVLTF	TGCGCCAGCAGCTTGTACTTAGCGCCCAGCTCTGGGGCCAACGTCCTGACTTTC
-	TRBV6-1	TRBJ2-3	-	CASSELFSSTDTQYF	TGTGCCAGCAGTGAACTCTTTTCTAGCACAGATACGCAGTATTTT
-	TRBV7-2	TRBJ2-5	-	CASSLGEVETQYF	TGTGCCAGCAGCTTAGGAGAGGTAGAGACCCAGTACTTC
-	TRBV19	TRBJ2-5	-	CASKVQGGTQYF	TGTGCCAGTAAGGTCCAGGGAGGGACCCAGTACTTC
-	TRBV10-3	TRBJ2-5	-	CATRGGGRPGNQETQYF	TGTGCCACCAGAGGTGGGGGGCGGCCGGGAAACCAAGAGACCCAGTACTTC
few	TRBV7-9	TRBJ1-2	-	CASSLNTRRVDGYTF	TGTGCCAGCAGCTTAAACACACGTCGGGTGGATGGCTACACCTTC
-	TRBV18	TRBJ2-3	-	CASSPIASAGGSTDTQYF	TGTGCCAGCTCACCTATCGCTAGCGCCGGAGGGAGCACAGATACGCAGTATTTT
-	TRBV7-8	TRBJ2-5	-	CASSLRGETQYF	TGTGCCAGCAGCCTACGAGGAGAGACCCAGTACTTC
-	TRBV2	TRBJ1-2	-	CASSEGTSGAGGYTF	TGTGCCAGCAGTGAAGGGACATCGGGGGCGGGGGGCTACACCTTC
-	TRBV2	TRBJ2-1	-	CASSEVSGPRTYNEQFF	TGTGCCAGCAGTGAAGTAAGCGGGCCGCGGACCTACAATGAGCAGTTCTTC
-	TRBV27	TRBJ2-2	-	CASQHRRETGELFF	TGTGCCAGCCAGCATCGACGGGAGACCGGGGAGCTGTTTTTT
-	TRBV5-1	TRBJ2-7	-	CASSGSRYEQYF	TGCGCCAGCAGCGGGAGCCGCTACGAGCAGTACTTC
-	TRBV27	TRBJ1-2	-	CASSPLGYGYTF	TGTGCCAGCAGCCCATTGGGCTATGGCTACACCTTC
-	TRBV29-1	TRBJ1-1	TRBD1	CSVATGSGTEAFF	TGCAGCGTCGCGACAGGGTCGGGGACTGAAGCTTTCTTT
-	TRBV19	TRBJ2-3	TRBD2	CASSIPRTSGRGATDTQYF	TGTGCCAGTAGTATCCCCCGGACTAGCGGGAGAGGGGCTACAGATACGCAGTATTTT
-	TRBV5-1	TRBJ2-3	-	CASSLVLASADTQYF	TGCGCCAGCAGCTTGGTCTTAGCTAGTGCGGATACGCAGTATTTT
-	TRBV28	TRBJ1-1	-	CASQGRAMNTEAFF	TGTGCCAGCCAGGGGCGGGCAATGAACACTGAAGCTTTCTTT
-	TRBV28	TRBJ2-7	-	CASSLSKGYEQYF	TGTGCCAGCAGTTTGAGCAAGGGCTACGAGCAGTACTTC
-	TRBV11-2	TRBJ2-7	-	CASSLASGRESGEQYF	TGTGCCAGCAGCTTAGCTTCCGGACGGGAGTCAGGCGAGCAGTACTTC
-	TRBV28	TRBJ2-7	TRBD1	CASSLIWQGAYEQYF	TGTGCCAGCAGTTTGATCTGGCAGGGGGCCTACGAGCAGTACTTC
once	TRBV19	TRBJ1-5	-	CASSILENSNQPQHF	TGTGCCAGTAGTATCTTGGAGAATAGCAATCAGCCCCAGCATTTT
-	TRBV29-1	TRBJ1-2	-	CSVSSGTPGGYTF	TGCAGCGTGTCCTCAGGCACCCCAGGCGGCTACACCTTC
-	TRBV7-3	TRBJ2-1	-	CASSLLGSYNEQFF	TGTGCCAGCAGCTTATTGGGTTCCTACAATGAGCAGTTCTTC
-	TRBV7-2	TRBJ1-4	-	CASSLDGTNSEKLFF	TGTGCCAGCAGCTTAGACGGCACCAACTCCGAAAAACTGTTTTTT
-	TRBV5-4	TRBJ2-2	-	CASSPRERGTGELFF	TGTGCCAGCAGCCCCAGGGAGAGGGGCACCGGGGAGCTGTTTTTT
-	TRBV5-1	TRBJ2-5	-	CASSKTGPQETQYF	TGCGCCAGCAGCAAAACAGGGCCTCAAGAGACCCAGTACTTC